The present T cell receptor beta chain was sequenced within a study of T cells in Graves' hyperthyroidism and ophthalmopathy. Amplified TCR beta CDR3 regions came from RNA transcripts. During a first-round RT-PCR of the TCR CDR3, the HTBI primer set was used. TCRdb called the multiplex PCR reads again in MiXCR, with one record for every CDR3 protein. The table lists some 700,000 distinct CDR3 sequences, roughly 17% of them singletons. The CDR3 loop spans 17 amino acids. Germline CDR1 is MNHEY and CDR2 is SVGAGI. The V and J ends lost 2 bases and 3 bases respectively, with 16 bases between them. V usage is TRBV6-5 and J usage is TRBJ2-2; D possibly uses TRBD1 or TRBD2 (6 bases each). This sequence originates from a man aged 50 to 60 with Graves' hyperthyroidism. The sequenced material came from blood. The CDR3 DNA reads TGTGCCAGCAGTTACGACAACAGGGAGGTCTACACCGGGGAGCTGTTTTTT. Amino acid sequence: CASSYDNREVYTGELFF.